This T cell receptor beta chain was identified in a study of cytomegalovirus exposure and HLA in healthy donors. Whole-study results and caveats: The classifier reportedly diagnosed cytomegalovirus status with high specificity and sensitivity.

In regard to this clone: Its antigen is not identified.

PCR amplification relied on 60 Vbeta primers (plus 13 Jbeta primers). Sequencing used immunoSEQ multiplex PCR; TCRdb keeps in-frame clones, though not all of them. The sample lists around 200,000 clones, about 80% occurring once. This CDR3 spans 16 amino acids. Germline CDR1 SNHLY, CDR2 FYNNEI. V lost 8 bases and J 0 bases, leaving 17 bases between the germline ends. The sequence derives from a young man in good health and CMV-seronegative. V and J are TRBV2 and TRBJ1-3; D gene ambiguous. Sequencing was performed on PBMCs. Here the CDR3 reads CASRLSFLSSGNTIYF. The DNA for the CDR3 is TGTGCCAGCCGATTATCTTTTCTGAGCTCTGGAAACACCATATATTTT.